Described below is a single TCR beta chain sequence and its context. Its antigen is unknown. This CDR3 region has 16 residues. V shed 5 bases and J 0 bases; nucleotides not matched to a gene: 8. Germline V gives CDR1 MNHEY, CDR2 SMNVEV (reference sequence). It was CD45RO-negative cells, positively selected for CCR7, that made up naive CD8 cells, with terminally differentiated effector memory CD45RA+ cells excluded. Recent vaccinations or acute infections were absent in the healthy HIV-negative adult donors. The method was immunoSEQ multiplex PCR; TCRdb's version includes in-frame clones alone and lacks a portion of them. The sample shows over 800,000 clones, 80% to 95% of them seen only once. The data derive from a study of shared clonotypes between healthy human individuals. Study-level background: Sampling drew on donors who were a couple of women and three men aged 18 to 49.

Findings and caveats of the study: It was only blood that was sampled, and tissue repertoires likely differ. Estimated clonotype richness was generally higher in naive than memory subsets.

The source material was naive CD8+ T cells sorted from blood. The receptor was derived from a man aged 30 to 45 in good health. The chain has TRBV27 and TRBJ2-3, with 7 bases aligning to TRBD2. In DNA, the CDR3 is TGTGCCAGCAGTCCAATTGGGGAGGGGAGCACAGATACGCAGTATTTT. Protein sequence: CASSPIGEGSTDTQYF.